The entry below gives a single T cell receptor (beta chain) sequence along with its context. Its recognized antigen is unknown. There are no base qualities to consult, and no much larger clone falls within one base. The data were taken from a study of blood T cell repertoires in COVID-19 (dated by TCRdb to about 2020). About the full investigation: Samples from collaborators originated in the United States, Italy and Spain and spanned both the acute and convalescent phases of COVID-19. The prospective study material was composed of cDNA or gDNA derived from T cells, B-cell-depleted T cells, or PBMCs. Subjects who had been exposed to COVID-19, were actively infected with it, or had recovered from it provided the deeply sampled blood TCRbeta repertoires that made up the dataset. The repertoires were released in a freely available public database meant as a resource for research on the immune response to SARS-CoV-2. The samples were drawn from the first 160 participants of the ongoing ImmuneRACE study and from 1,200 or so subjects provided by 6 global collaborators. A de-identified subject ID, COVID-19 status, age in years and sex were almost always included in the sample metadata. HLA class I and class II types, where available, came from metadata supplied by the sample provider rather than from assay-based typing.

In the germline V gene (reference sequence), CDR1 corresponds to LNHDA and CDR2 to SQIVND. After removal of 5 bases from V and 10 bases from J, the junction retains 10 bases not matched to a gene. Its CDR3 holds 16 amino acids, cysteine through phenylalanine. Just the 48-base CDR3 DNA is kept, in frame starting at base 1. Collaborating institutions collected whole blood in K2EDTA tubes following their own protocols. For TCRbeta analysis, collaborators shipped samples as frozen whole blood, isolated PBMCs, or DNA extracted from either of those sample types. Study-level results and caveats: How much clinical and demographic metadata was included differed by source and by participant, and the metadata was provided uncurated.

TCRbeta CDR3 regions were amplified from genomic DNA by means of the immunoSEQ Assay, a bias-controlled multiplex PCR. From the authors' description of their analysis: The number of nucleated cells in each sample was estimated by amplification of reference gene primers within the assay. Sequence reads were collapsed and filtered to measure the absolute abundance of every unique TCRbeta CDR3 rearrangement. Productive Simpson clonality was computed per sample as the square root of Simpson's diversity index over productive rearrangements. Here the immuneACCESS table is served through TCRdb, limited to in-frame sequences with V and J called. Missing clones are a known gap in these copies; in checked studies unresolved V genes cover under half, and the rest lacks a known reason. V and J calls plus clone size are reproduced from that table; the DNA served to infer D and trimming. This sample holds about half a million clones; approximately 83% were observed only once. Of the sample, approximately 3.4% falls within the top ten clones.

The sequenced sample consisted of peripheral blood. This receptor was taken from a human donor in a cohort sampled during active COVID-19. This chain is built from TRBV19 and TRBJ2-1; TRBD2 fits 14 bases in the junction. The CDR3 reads CASSPRTSGGLGEQFF. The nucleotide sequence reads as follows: TGTGCCAGTAGTCCTCGGACTAGCGGGGGGCTTGGGGAGCAGTTCTTC.